Listed here are 2 T cell receptor beta chains from one sample, sequenced in a study of T-cell reconstitution after alpha-beta-depleted transplantation in children. This sample's TCRbeta library carried unique molecular identifier barcodes. TCRdb reanalysed the PCR reads using MiXCR and keeps one entry per CDR3 protein. Here the sample spans 250,000 to 300,000 distinct CDR3 sequences, 9.9% being singletons. The material was PBMCs from the stem cell graft donor, obtained from the stem cell graft. The receptors originated from a human donor who donated a stem cell graft to a child with SCID.

This clonotype was observed a few times. The rearrangement links TRBV2 to TRBJ2-7; 7 positions agree with TRBD1. Germline assignment: CDR1 SNHLY and CDR2 FYNNEI. The CDR3 is 15 residues long. V was pared by 6 bases and J by 4 bases, with 12 bases of the junction left unmatched. The chain's CDR3 is CASSADRMGPYEQYF. The CDR3 region has the DNA TGTGCCAGCAGCGCGGACAGGATGGGACCTTACGAGCAGTACTTC. The variable domain in full, with the rest retrieved from reference TRBV2 and TRBJ2-7, is EPEVTQTPSHQVTQMGQEVILRCVPISNHLYFYWYRQILGQKVEFLVSFYNNEISEKSEIFDDQFSVERPDGSNFTLKIRSTKLEDSAMYFCASSADRMGPYEQYFGPGTRLTVT.

This clonotype has a handful of counts. This sequence joins TRBV5-1 and TRBJ2-2; 12 bases match TRBD2. The germline V gene has CDR1 SGHRS and CDR2 YFSETQ. The V gene end was trimmed by 4 bases and the J gene end by 5 bases; junction bases not matched to a gene: 9. CDR3 length: 17 amino acids. The CDR3 loop reads CASSPTTSGGGTGELFF. The CDR3 nucleotides read TGCGCCAGCAGCCCGACGACTAGCGGGGGAGGAACCGGGGAGCTGTTTTTT.